This TCR beta chain was profiled in a study of blood T cell repertoires in COVID-19. Turning to the study itself: The cDNA or gDNA used as material had been derived from T cells, B-cell-depleted T cells, or PBMCs.

Study processing details: Reference gene primers were amplified, and this amplification served to estimate nucleated cell counts. Using immunoSEQ multiplex PCR, the repertoire was profiled, and TCRdb retains in-frame clones only, with some absent. V and J calls and clone size follow that table, whereas D and trimming were derived from the DNA. The data show under 70,000 clones, less than 75% seen once. Sequencing was carried out using peripheral blood. The source is a woman in her seventies with acute or convalescent COVID-19.

The CDR3 region is CASTPPNAGGPVGHDTEAFF. In DNA form, the CDR3 reads TGTGCCAGCACCCCCCCGAACGCAGGGGGGCCGGTGGGGCACGACACTGAAGCTTTCTTT. The chain has TRBV7-9 and TRBJ1-1, with 7 positions matching TRBD1. J gave up 3 bases and V 7 bases, and 26 bases lay outside the gene matches. The CDR3 runs to 20 residues. Germline V CDR1 and CDR2: SEHNR, FQNEAQ (reference sequence).